The source of this TCR beta chain is a study of blood T cell repertoires in COVID-19 (dated by TCRdb to 2018 to 2020). For the study in its entirety: The collaborator samples originated in the United States, Italy and Spain and spanned the acute and convalescent phases of COVID-19. The prospective study material was composed of cDNA or gDNA derived from T cells, B-cell-depleted T cells, or PBMCs. The dataset comprised deeply sampled blood TCRbeta repertoires from subjects exposed to, actively infected with, or recovered from COVID-19. The repertoires were made available in a free public database intended to serve as a resource for research on the immune response to SARS-CoV-2. Samples came from the ongoing ImmuneRACE study (first 160 participants) plus 1,254 subjects from 6 global collaborators. Sample metadata almost always included a de-identified subject ID, COVID-19 status, age in years and sex. Where HLA class I and class II types were available, the types were taken from metadata supplied by the sample provider, not from assay-based typing. The full study reports these points: How much clinical and demographic metadata was included differed by source and by participant, and the metadata was provided uncurated.

The immunoSEQ Assay, a bias-controlled multiplex PCR, was used to amplify TCRbeta CDR3 regions from genomic DNA. The authors processed their data as follows. The number of nucleated cells in each sample was estimated from the amplification of reference gene primers within the assay. To quantify the absolute abundance of each unique TCRbeta CDR3 rearrangement, sequence reads were collapsed and filtered. For each sample, productive Simpson clonality was calculated as the square root of Simpson's diversity index across productive rearrangements. TCRdb retrieved this table from immuneACCESS and kept in-frame rearrangements only. Not all clones are present; in checked studies, unresolved V genes account for under half, and no reason is known for the remainder. D and trimming were read from the DNA, whereas the V and J calls and clone size are those reported in that table. Here the sample has over 200,000 clones; around 87% occur a single time. The top ten constitute 3% of the sample.

Trimming leaves V shorter by 2 bases and J shorter by 5 bases, with the junction holding 5 bases beyond the gene matches. Via the germline V gene, CDR1 is WSHSY and CDR2 SAAADI. The CDR3 numbers 16 residues from cysteine through phenylalanine. Only CDR3 DNA remains: 48 bases, in frame from the first base. A second Seattle source provided samples from volunteer blood donors who had recovered from COVID-19. Each collaborating institution followed its own protocols to collect whole blood in K2EDTA tubes. Collaborator samples were shipped for TCRbeta analysis as frozen whole blood, isolated PBMCs, or DNA extracted from either sample type. A remark on this clone: Its antigen specificity is not known. Base quality data are lacking; no much larger clone is found one base away.

The chain employs TRBV10-2 and TRBJ2-1, with TRBD2 matching 11 junction bases. The sequence came from a woman under 40 who had recovered from COVID-19. Specimen: peripheral blood. The DNA sequence is given as TGCGCCAGCAGTGAGGATGGTAGCGGGGGGGACAATGAGCAGTTCTTC. It codes for CASSEDGSGGDNEQFF.